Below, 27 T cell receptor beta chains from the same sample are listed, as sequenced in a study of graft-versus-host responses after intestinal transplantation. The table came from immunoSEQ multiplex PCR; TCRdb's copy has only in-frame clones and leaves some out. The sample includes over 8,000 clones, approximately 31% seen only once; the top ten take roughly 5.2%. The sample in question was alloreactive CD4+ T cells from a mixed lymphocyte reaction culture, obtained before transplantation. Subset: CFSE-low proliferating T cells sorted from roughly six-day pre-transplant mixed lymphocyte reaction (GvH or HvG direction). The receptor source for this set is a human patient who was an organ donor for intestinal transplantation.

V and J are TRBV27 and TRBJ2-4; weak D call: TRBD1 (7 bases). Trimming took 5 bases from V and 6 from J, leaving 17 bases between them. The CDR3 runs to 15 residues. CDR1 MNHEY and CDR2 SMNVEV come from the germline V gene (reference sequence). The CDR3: CASSGFAGQRNIQYF. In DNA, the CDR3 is TGTGCCAGCAGTGGGTTTGCGGGACAGAGAAACATTCAGTACTTC.

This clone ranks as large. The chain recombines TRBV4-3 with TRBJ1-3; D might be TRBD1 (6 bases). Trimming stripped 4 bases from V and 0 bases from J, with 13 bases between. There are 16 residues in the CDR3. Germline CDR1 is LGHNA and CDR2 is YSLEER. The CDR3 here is CASSRGAGTSGNTIYF. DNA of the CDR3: TGCGCCAGCAGCCGGGGGGCAGGGACCTCTGGAAACACCATATATTTT.

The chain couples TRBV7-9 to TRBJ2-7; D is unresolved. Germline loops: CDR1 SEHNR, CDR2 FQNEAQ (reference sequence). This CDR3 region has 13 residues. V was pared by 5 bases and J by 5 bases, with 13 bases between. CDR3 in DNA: TGTGCCAGCAGCCGGACGTATTTGGACGAGCAGTACTTC. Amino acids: CASSRTYLDEQYF. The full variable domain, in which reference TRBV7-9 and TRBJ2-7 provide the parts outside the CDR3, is DTGVSQNPRHKITKRGQNVTFRCDPISEHNRLYWYRQTLGQGPEFLTYFQNEAQLEKSRLLSDRFSAERPKGSFSTLEIQRTEQGDSAMYLCASSRTYLDEQYFGPGTRLTVT.

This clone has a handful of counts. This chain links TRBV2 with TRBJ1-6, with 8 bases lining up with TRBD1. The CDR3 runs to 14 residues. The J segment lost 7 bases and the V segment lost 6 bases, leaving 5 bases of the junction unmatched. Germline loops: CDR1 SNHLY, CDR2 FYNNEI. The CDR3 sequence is CASRARGQNSPLHF. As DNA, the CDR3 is TGTGCCAGCAGAGCCAGGGGGCAGAATTCACCCCTCCACTTT.

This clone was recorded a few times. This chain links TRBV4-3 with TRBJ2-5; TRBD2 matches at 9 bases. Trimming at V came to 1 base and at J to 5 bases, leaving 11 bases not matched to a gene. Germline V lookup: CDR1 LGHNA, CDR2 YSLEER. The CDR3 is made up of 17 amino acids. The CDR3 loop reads CASSQGNQRGAGETQYF. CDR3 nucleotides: TGCGCCAGCAGCCAAGGCAACCAGCGGGGGGCAGGGGAGACCCAGTACTTC.

The CDR3 DNA reads as TGTGCCAGCAGCTTAGACTTGCAAAACACTGAAGCTTTCTTT. This encodes CASSLDLQNTEAFF. The chain combines TRBV5-6 with TRBJ1-1; D is uncertain. There are 14 residues in the CDR3. Germline V gene lookup returns CDR1 SGHDT and CDR2 YYEEEE. V shed 2 bases and J shed 2 bases, with 10 bases lying between them.

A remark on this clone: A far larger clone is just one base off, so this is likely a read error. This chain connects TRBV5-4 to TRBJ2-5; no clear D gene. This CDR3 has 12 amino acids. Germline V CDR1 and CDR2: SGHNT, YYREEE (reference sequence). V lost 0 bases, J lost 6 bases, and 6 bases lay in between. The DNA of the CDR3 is TGTGCCAGCAGCTTGGCCGCACAGACCCAGTACTTC. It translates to CASSLAAQTQYF.

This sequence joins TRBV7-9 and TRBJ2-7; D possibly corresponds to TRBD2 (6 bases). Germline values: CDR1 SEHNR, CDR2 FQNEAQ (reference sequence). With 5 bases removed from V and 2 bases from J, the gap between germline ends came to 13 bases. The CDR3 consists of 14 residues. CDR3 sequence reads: CASSGRGDPYEQYF. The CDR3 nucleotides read TGTGCCAGCAGCGGGCGCGGGGACCCCTACGAGCAGTACTTC. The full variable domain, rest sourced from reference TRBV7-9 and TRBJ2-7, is DTGVSQNPRHKITKRGQNVTFRCDPISEHNRLYWYRQTLGQGPEFLTYFQNEAQLEKSRLLSDRFSAERPKGSFSTLEIQRTEQGDSAMYLCASSGRGDPYEQYFGPGTRLTVT.

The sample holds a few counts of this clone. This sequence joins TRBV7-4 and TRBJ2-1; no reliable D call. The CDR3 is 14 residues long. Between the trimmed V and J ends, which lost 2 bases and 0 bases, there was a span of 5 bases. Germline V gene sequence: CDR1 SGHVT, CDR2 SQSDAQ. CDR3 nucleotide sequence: TGTGCCAGCAGCTTAAAAAGCTCCTACAATGAGCAGTTCTTC. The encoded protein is CASSLKSSYNEQFF.

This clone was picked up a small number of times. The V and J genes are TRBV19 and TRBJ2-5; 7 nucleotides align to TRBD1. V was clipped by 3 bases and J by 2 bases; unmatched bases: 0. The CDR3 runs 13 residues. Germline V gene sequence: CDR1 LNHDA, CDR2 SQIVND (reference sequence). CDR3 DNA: TGTGCCAGTAGTATCAGGGGGCAAGAGACCCAGTACTTC. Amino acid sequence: CASSIRGQETQYF.

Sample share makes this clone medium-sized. CDR3 region: CASTRPGPSSYEQYF. The CDR3, as DNA: TGTGCCAGCACCCGCCCGGGGCCTAGCTCCTACGAGCAGTACTTC. The chain has TRBV28 and TRBJ2-7; D tentatively fits TRBD1 or TRBD2 (5 bases each). Germline CDR1 reads MDHEN; CDR2 reads SYDVKM. The CDR3 extends over 15 amino acids. V dropped 7 bases and J dropped 0 bases, with 16 bases sitting between them.

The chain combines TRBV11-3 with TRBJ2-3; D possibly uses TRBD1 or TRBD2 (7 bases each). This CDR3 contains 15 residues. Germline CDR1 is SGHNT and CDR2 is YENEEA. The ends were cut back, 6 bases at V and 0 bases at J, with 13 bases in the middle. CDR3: CASSFQGGSTDTQYF. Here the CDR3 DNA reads TGTGCCAGCAGTTTCCAGGGGGGGAGCACAGATACGCAGTATTTT.

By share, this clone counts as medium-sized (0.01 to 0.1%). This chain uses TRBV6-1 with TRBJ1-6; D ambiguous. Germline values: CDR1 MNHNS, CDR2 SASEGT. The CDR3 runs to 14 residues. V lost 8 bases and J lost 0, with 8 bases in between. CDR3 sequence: CASGQSSYNSPLHF. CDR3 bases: TGTGCCAGCGGGCAGAGCTCCTATAATTCACCCCTCCACTTT.

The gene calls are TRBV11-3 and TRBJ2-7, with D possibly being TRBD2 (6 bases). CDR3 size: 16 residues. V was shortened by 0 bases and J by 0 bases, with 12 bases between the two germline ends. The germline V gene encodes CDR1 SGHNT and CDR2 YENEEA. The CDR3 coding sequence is TGTGCCAGCAGCTTAGATGGGGACTTCAGCTCCTACGAGCAGTACTTC. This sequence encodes CASSLDGDFSSYEQYF. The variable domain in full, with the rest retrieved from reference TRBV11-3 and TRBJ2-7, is EAGVVQSPRYKIIEKKQPVAFWCNPISGHNTLYWYLQNLGQGPELLIRYENEEAVDDSQLPKDRFSAERLKGVDSTLKIQPAELGDSAVYLCASSLDGDFSSYEQYFGPGTRLTVT.

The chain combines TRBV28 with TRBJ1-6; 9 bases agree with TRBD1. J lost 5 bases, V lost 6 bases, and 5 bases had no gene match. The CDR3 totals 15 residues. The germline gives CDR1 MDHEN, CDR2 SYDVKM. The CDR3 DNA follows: TGTGCCAGCAGGCCCGGGACAGGGCATAATTCACCCCTCCACTTT. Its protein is CASRPGTGHNSPLHF. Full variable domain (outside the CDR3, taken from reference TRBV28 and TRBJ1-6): DVKVTQSSRYLVKRTGEKVFLECVQDMDHENMFWYRQDPGLGLRLIYFSYDVKMKEKGDIPEGYSVSREKKERFSLILESASTNQTSMYLCASRPGTGHNSPLHFGNGTRLTVT.

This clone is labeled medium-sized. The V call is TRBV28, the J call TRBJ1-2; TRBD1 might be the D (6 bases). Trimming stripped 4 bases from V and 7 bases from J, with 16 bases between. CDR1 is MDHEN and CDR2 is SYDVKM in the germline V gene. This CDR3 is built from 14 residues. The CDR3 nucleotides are TGTGCCAGCAGTTGGGAGGGGGTGTTGGCTGGCTACACCTTC. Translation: CASSWEGVLAGYTF.

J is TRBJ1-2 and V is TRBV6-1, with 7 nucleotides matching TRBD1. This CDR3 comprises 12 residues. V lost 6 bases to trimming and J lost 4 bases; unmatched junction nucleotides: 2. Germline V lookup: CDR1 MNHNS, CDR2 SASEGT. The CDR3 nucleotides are TGTGCCAGCAGGAGGACAGGCTATGGCTACACCTTC. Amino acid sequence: CASRRTGYGYTF.

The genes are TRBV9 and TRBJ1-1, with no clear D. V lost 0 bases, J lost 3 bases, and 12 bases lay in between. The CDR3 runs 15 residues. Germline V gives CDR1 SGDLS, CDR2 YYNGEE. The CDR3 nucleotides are TGTGCCAGCAGCGTAGCGGAAAGACTCGACACTGAAGCTTTCTTT. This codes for CASSVAERLDTEAFF.

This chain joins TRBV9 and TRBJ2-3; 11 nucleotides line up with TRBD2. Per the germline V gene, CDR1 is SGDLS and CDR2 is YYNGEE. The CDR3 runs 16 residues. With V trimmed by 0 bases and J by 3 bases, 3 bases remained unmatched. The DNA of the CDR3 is TGTGCCAGCAGCGTAGTTCTAGCGGGGGGTACAGATACGCAGTATTTT. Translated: CASSVVLAGGTDTQYF.

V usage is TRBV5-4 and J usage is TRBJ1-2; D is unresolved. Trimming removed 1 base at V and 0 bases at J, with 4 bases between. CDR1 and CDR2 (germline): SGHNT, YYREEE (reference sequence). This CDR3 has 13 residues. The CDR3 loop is CASSLNTNYGYTF. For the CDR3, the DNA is TGTGCCAGCAGCTTGAACACTAACTATGGCTACACCTTC.

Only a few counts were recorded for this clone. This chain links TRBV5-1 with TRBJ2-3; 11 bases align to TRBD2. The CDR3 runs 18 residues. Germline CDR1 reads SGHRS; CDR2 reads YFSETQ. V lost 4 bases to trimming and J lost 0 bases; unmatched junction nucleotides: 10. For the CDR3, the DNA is TGCGCCAGCAGCGTCGGACTAGCGGGTGTATATAGCACAGATACGCAGTATTTT. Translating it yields CASSVGLAGVYSTDTQYF.

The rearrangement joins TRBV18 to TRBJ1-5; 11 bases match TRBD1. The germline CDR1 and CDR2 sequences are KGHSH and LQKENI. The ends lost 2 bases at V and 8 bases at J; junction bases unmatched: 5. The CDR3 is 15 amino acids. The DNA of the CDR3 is TGTGCCAGCTCACCAGGGACAGGGGGAGCGGAGCCCCAGCATTTT. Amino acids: CASSPGTGGAEPQHF.

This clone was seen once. This CDR3 reads CASRSVSNQPQHF. The CDR3, as DNA: TGTGCCAGCAGATCAGTTAGCAATCAGCCCCAGCATTTT. The chain recombines TRBV2 with TRBJ1-5; D not resolved. The germline CDR1 and CDR2 sequences are SNHLY and FYNNEI. V was clipped by 6 bases and J by 0 bases, with 6 bases between them. The CDR3 contains 13 residues.

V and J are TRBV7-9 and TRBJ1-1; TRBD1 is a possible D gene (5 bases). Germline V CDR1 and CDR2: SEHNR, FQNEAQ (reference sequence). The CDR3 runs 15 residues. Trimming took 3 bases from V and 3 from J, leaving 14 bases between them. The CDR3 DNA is TGTGCCAGCAGCTTCCGCCGCGACAGAGACACTGAAGCTTTCTTT. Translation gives CASSFRRDRDTEAFF.

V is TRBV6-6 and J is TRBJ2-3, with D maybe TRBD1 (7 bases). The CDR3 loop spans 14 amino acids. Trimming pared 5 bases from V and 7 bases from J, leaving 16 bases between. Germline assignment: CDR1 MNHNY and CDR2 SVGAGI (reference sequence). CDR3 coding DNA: TGTGCCAGCAGTCAACAGGGGAGGATGCATACGCAGTATTTT. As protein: CASSQQGRMHTQYF.

The DNA for the CDR3 is TGCAGTGCTACCATGGGAAACACCATATATTTT. Amino acids: CSATMGNTIYF. The chain couples TRBV20-1 to TRBJ1-3; unclear D gene. V dropped 4 bases and J dropped 4 bases, with 5 bases sitting between them. Germline lookup yields CDR1 DFQATT and CDR2 SNEGSKA (reference sequence). The CDR3 length is 11 residues.

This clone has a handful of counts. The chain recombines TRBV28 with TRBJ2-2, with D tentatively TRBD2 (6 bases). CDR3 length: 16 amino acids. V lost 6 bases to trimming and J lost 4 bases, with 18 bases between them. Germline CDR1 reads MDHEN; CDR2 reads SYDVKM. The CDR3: CASRFSTGLPTGELFF. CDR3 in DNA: TGTGCCAGCAGATTTTCAACGGGACTTCCCACCGGGGAGCTGTTTTTT.